These 19 T cell receptor beta chains share one sample of origin, sequenced in a study of molecular identifiers for immune sequencing clone quantification. TCRdb re-called the PCR reads through MiXCR, storing one row per CDR3 protein. The profile covers about 640,000 distinct CDR3 sequences, with about 20% appearing a single time and under 0.95% taken by the ten largest. Specimen: naive CD8+ T cells from blood, with Jurkat cell RNA spiked in. As for subset: FACS-sorted CD8+CD4-CCR7+CD45RA+ naive T cells. The receptor set was obtained from a human donor in good health. Some libraries in this study had Jurkat cell RNA spiked in.

Many counts were recorded for this clonotype. The J gene is TRBJ2-7, the V gene TRBV9, with unresolved D. Germline CDR1 reads SGDLS; CDR2 reads YYNGEE. The CDR3 runs to 14 residues. The V end lost 0 bases, the J end lost 0 bases, and 7 bases lay between the germline ends. The CDR3: CASSVGLRSYEQYF. CDR3 bases: TGTGCCAGCAGCGTAGGTCTTCGCTCCTACGAGCAGTACTTC.

The CDR3: CASSNTASSYNEQFF. The CDR3 nucleotides are TGTGCCAGCAGCAATACAGCCAGCTCCTACAATGAGCAGTTCTTC. The chain is built from TRBV7-8 and TRBJ2-1; D not certain. Germline CDR1 is SGHVS and CDR2 is FQNEAQ. The germline V and J ends were trimmed by 5 bases and 0 bases, with 11 bases remaining between them. The CDR3 is 15 residues long.

This clonotype has at least ten counts. J is TRBJ2-5 and V is TRBV13, with 9 positions matching TRBD2. The germline gives CDR1 PRHDT, CDR2 FYEKMQ (reference sequence). The J segment lost 2 bases and the V segment lost 4 bases, leaving 8 bases of the junction unmatched. The CDR3 has 16 residues. CDR3: CASSSRVLAGQETQYF. The CDR3 DNA sequence: TGTGCCAGCAGCTCCAGAGTGCTAGCGGGGCAAGAGACCCAGTACTTC.

On this clonotype: As the CDR3 is not closed by the conserved phenylalanine or tryptophan, this likely results from a read error. This chain connects TRBV5-8 to TRBJ2-7; D is unresolved. Germline CDR1 SGHTS, CDR2 YDEGEE. This CDR3 has 14 amino acids. Trimming left V 1 base short and J 2 bases short, with 10 bases between. The CDR3 spells CASSLKLMAYEQYL. Here the CDR3 DNA reads TGTGCCAGCAGCTTGAAACTAATGGCCTACGAGCAGTACCTC.

This clonotype appeared a few times. The rearrangement joins TRBV3-1 to TRBJ2-7; 9 positions agree with TRBD1. The CDR3 is made up of 16 amino acids. V lost 4 bases, J lost 7 bases, and 14 bases stayed unmatched. CDR1 is LGHDT and CDR2 is YNNKEL in the germline V gene (reference sequence). Written as DNA, the CDR3 is TGTGCCAGCAGCCCAGAAGCCGGGACAGGGCGGTATGAGCAGTACTTC. It yields the protein CASSPEAGTGRYEQYF.

This clonotype was seen ten or more times. CDR3 residues: CASSYPESGVGGDTQYF. Written as DNA, the CDR3 is TGTGCCAGCAGTTATCCTGAAAGCGGGGTGGGAGGAGATACGCAGTATTTT. The chain employs TRBV6-6 and TRBJ2-3, with 7 bases that match TRBD2. The trim removed 3 bases at V and 5 bases at J, leaving 14 bases unmatched. CDR1 is MNHNY, CDR2 SVGAGI, per germline (reference sequence). The CDR3 has 17 residues.

This chain connects TRBV9 to TRBJ2-2, with unresolved D. The germline V gene has CDR1 SGDLS and CDR2 YYNGEE. The CDR3 contains 15 residues. V lost 0 bases and J 3 bases, leaving 9 bases between the germline ends. CDR3 in DNA: TGTGCCAGCAGCGTAGTGTCCGGAGACACCGGGGAGCTGTTTTTT. It specifies CASSVVSGDTGELFF.

This clonotype was recorded many times. The J gene is TRBJ2-3, the V gene TRBV29-1, with D perhaps TRBD1 (6 bases). Germline CDR1 and CDR2: SQVTM and ANQGSEA. Trimming left V 4 bases short and J 1 base short, with 9 bases between. The CDR3 contains 13 residues. CDR3 bases: TGCAGCGTTGTAGGGGGAGGCACAGATACGCAGTATTTT. Amino acid sequence: CSVVGGGTDTQYF.

This clonotype was counted at least ten times. The chain has TRBV19 and TRBJ2-1; 8 bases are a match to TRBD2. The germline V gene has CDR1 LNHDA and CDR2 SQIVND (reference sequence). This CDR3 spans 14 amino acids. V dropped 1 base and J dropped 5; count of bases not matched to a gene: 1. The CDR3 reads CASSIVAGNNEQFF. DNA of the CDR3: TGTGCCAGTAGTATAGTAGCGGGGAACAATGAGCAGTTCTTC.

This clonotype was detected ten times or more. The genes are TRBV29-1 and TRBJ1-1; D is possibly TRBD1 (5 bases). There are 12 residues in the CDR3. The germline V and J ends were trimmed by 0 bases and 8 bases, with 10 bases remaining between them. Per the germline V gene, CDR1 is SQVTM and CDR2 is ANQGSEA. CDR3 protein: CSVEEGTVEAFF. In DNA, the CDR3 is TGCAGCGTTGAAGAAGGGACTGTGGAAGCTTTCTTT.

This chain connects TRBV7-9 to TRBJ2-5, with a weak D call TRBD1 (6 bases). This CDR3 contains 17 residues. CDR1 and CDR2 (germline): SEHNR, FQNEAQ (reference sequence). Trimming took 3 bases from V and 5 from J, leaving 22 bases between them. CDR3 residues: CASSFPRQVVAGETQYF. As DNA, the CDR3 is TGTGCCAGCAGCTTCCCCCGACAGGTCGTCGCAGGGGAGACCCAGTACTTC.

In its sample, this clonotype was seen a few times. The rearrangement links TRBV30 to TRBJ1-5; possible D gene TRBD1, 5 bases. V gave up 5 bases and J gave up 5 bases, with 13 bases separating them. The CDR3 extends over 13 amino acids. Germline CDR1 reads GTSNPN; CDR2 reads SVGIG (reference sequence). The CDR3, as DNA: TGTGCCTGGGGTCCGGGACGGGATCAGCCCCAGCATTTT. It encodes CAWGPGRDQPQHF. Full variable domain (remainder filled in from reference TRBV30 and TRBJ1-5): SQTIHQWPATLVQPVGSPLSLECTVEGTSNPNLYWYRQAAGRGLQLLFYSVGIGQISSEVPQNLSASRPQDRQFILSSKKLLLSDSGFYLCAWGPGRDQPQHFGDGTRLSIL.

This clonotype came up a few times. The V call is TRBV7-2, the J call TRBJ2-1, with TRBD2 identical over 7 bases. CDR1 and CDR2 (germline): SGHTA, FQGNSA. With V trimmed by 5 bases and J by 10 bases, 8 bases remained unmatched. The CDR3 totals 13 residues. Here the CDR3 reads CASSPGGTGEQFF. In DNA, the CDR3 is TGTGCCAGCAGCCCCGGGGGGACGGGAGAGCAGTTCTTC.

The table lists this clonotype with a count of one. Germline is not matched at one junction end, which may reflect a read error. The V and J genes are TRBV9 and TRBJ2-3, with 8 bases matching TRBD1. The germline V gene encodes CDR1 SGDLS and CDR2 YYNGEE. The CDR3 has 15 amino acids. Here the CDR3 DNA reads TGTGCCAGCAGCTTTATGACAGGGGTCACAGGTACGCAGTATTTT. Its protein product is CASSFMTGVTGTQYF.

This clonotype was detected many times. CDR3 in DNA: TGCGCCAGCAGCCAAGGGACAGGGACGGCAGATACGCAGTATTTT. Residues: CASSQGTGTADTQYF. V gene TRBV4-3 combines with J gene TRBJ2-3; 8 bases are shared with TRBD1. Germline CDR1 LGHNA, CDR2 YSLEER. CDR3 length equals 15 residues. The V segment lost 1 base and the J segment 4 bases; nucleotides outside the gene matches: 4.

This clonotype was seen a few times. The chain uses TRBV11-2 and TRBJ1-1; D is ambiguous. Germline V gene sequence: CDR1 SGHAT, CDR2 FQNNGV. The V gene lost 0 bases and the J gene lost 4 bases, with 21 bases spanning the gap. The CDR3 is 18 residues long. CDR3 region: CASSLEPPWRESFTEAFF. The CDR3 nucleotides read TGTGCCAGCAGCTTAGAACCCCCTTGGCGGGAGTCCTTCACTGAAGCTTTCTTT.

This clonotype appeared many times. V and J are TRBV12-3 or TRBV12-4 and TRBJ1-1, with 8 nucleotides matching TRBD1. Trimming took 4 bases from V and 6 from J; bases not matched to a gene: 1. The CDR3 is 12 amino acids. CDR3 loop: CASSWGQAEAFF. As DNA, the CDR3 is TGTGCCAGCAGTTGGGGACAGGCTGAAGCTTTCTTT.

The chain joins TRBV27 to TRBJ1-1, with D hard to call. The CDR3 consists of 15 residues. Germline V gene lookup returns CDR1 MNHEY and CDR2 SMNVEV (reference sequence). Trimming removed 1 base at V and 4 bases at J, with 13 bases between. The CDR3 DNA follows: TGTGCCAGCAGTTTATTGGCGGTCGTGGGCACTGAAGCTTTCTTT. Its protein is CASSLLAVVGTEAFF.

This clonotype was counted at least ten times. The J gene is TRBJ2-5, the V gene TRBV5-1; perhaps D is TRBD1 or TRBD2 (6 bases each). V shed 5 bases and J shed 4 bases, with 18 bases lying between them. The CDR3 runs to 15 residues. Germline loops: CDR1 SGHRS, CDR2 YFSETQ. The CDR3 protein is CASSPPGAWGETQYF. CDR3 sequence (DNA): TGCGCCAGCAGTCCCCCGGGGGCCTGGGGAGAGACCCAGTACTTC.